A selection of T cell receptor beta chains follows, all from one sample in a study of shared clonotypes between healthy human individuals. The protocol was immunoSEQ multiplex PCR, while the TCRdb copy is restricted to in-frame clones and leaves out a portion. This sample has 2.5 million or so clones, with 90% to 95% found just once. Material: naive CD4+ T cells sorted from blood. All receptors derive from a man between 18 and 35 years old in good health. Both conserved end residues are part of each CDR3. A D gene is named only where the DNA matches it firmly. Clone size appears in some rows only: once, few, many, or a class for an expanded clone.

.,TRBV5-4,TRBJ1-1,TRBD1,TGTGCCAGCAGCAGGCAGGGACAGGGTCTCTTTGAAGCTTTCTTT,CASSRQGQGLFEAFF
.,TRBV7-2,TRBJ2-7,TRBD2,TGTGCCAGCAGGTCTGGACTAGCGGGGGCCTACGAGCAGTACTTC,CASRSGLAGAYEQYF
.,TRBV19,TRBJ2-5,TRBD1,TGTGCCAGTTCTCCCTCGGGACAGCAAGAGACCCAGTACTTC,CASSPSGQQETQYF
.,TRBV2,TRBJ2-6,.,TGTGCCAGCAGTCGATTGGCTGGGGCCAACGTCCTGACTTTC,CASSRLAGANVLTF
.,TRBV30,TRBJ2-4,.,TGTGCCTGGAGTGTCAAGGCAGCAAACATTCAGTACTTC,CAWSVKAANIQYF
.,TRBV2,TRBJ2-3,.,TGTGCCACCAGGCCCCCTTGGGCAGATACGCAGTATTTT,CATRPPWADTQYF
.,TRBV5-1,TRBJ1-6,.,TGCGCCAGCAGCTTGGTGTCGCATACGAGCTCCTATAATTCACCCCTCCACTTT,CASSLVSHTSSYNSPLHF
.,TRBV7-2,TRBJ2-7,.,TGTGCCAGCAGCTTAGACCTAGCGAGATACTACGAGCAGTACTTC,CASSLDLARYYEQYF
.,TRBV5-1,TRBJ1-5,.,TGCGCCAGCAGCTTGGCGGGGGTGATTAATCAGCCCCAGCATTTT,CASSLAGVINQPQHF
.,TRBV7-2,TRBJ2-1,TRBD2,TGTGCCAGCAGCTTACCCTGGACTAGAGACGAGCAGTTCTTC,CASSLPWTRDEQFF
once,TRBV5-4,TRBJ2-7,TRBD2,TGTGCCAGCAGCTTAGTTTCGGGGGGAGCCTACGAGCAGTACTTC,CASSLVSGGAYEQYF
.,TRBV5-1,TRBJ2-1,TRBD2,TGCGCCAGCAGCGCCCCTAGCGGTGCCCTCAATGAGCAGTTCTTC,CASSAPSGALNEQFF
.,TRBV7-9,TRBJ2-7,TRBD1,TGTGCCAGCAGCTTAGCAGTTTCCGGGACAGGGGGAGGCTACGAGCAGTACTTC,CASSLAVSGTGGGYEQYF
.,TRBV9,TRBJ1-1,.,TGTGCCAGCAGCCGTTTGGGGGGCGCGGAGACTGAAGCTTTCTTT,CASSRLGGAETEAFF
.,TRBV19,TRBJ1-2,TRBD1,TGTGCCAGTAGTAGTGACAGGGCGGCTGGCTACACCTTC,CASSSDRAAGYTF
.,TRBV28,TRBJ2-7,TRBD1,TGTGCCAGCAGTTTTAACACAGGGGTAACCTACGAGCAGTACTTC,CASSFNTGVTYEQYF
.,TRBV27,TRBJ1-2,.,TGTGCCAGCAGTTTATCGGGGGTAGGGGGCTATGGCTACACCTTC,CASSLSGVGGYGYTF
.,TRBV7-9,TRBJ2-3,TRBD2,TGTGCCAGCAGCTTAGGATCTAGCGGGGGCACAGATACGCAGTATTTT,CASSLGSSGGTDTQYF
.,TRBV2,TRBJ2-1,TRBD1,TGTGCCACCCTTCCGGGACAGGGGTCCAATGAGCAGTTCTTC,CATLPGQGSNEQFF
.,TRBV7-8,TRBJ2-5,.,TGTGCCAGCAGCTTAGGACACAATGGAAACCCAAGAATGGCCCAGTACTTC,CASSLGHNGNPRMAQYF
.,TRBV2,TRBJ1-4,TRBD1,TGTGCCAGCAGTGAGGACAGGGGAAATGAAAAACTGTTTTTT,CASSEDRGNEKLFF
.,TRBV30,TRBJ2-5,TRBD1,TGTGCCTGGAGTGGCCGGACAGGGAGGGAGACCCAGTACTTC,CAWSGRTGRETQYF
.,TRBV5-1,TRBJ1-5,TRBD1,TGCGCCAGCAGCTTGGGAGGGGGCGATCAGCCCCAGCATTTT,CASSLGGGDQPQHF
.,TRBV25-1,TRBJ1-5,.,TGTGCCAGCAGTGACTCCCGGAACAGGCAGCAGCCCCAGCATTTT,CASSDSRNRQQPQHF
.,TRBV21-1,TRBJ1-5,.,TGTGCCAGCAGCGCACAGAACTTCGGCAGCCGATTTGAATTATATAGCAATCAGCCCCAGCATTTT,CASSAQNFGSRFELYSNQPQHF
.,TRBV7-3,TRBJ2-5,TRBD2,TGTGCCAGCAGCCTTACTCCAGCGGGGAGGGAGACCCAGTACTTC,CASSLTPAGRETQYF
.,TRBV5-1,TRBJ1-6,.,TGCGCCAGCAGCTCCGGGACACCAGGAGGGGCCCTCCACTTT,CASSSGTPGGALHF
.,TRBV6-5,TRBJ2-7,.,TGTGCCAGCATGCGAACTTTCCAAAGCTACGAGCAGTACTTC,CASMRTFQSYEQYF
.,TRBV9,TRBJ2-5,.,TGTGCCAGCAGCGTGGCAGGACAGACAAACCAAGAGACCCAGTACTTC,CASSVAGQTNQETQYF
.,TRBV18,TRBJ2-3,.,TGTGCCAGCTCACCACCCGACGCCCCGGCAGATACGCAGTATTTT,CASSPPDAPADTQYF
.,TRBV29-1,TRBJ1-4,.,TGCAGCGTTGAGGGTGGGGGCGCGGGAGAAAAACTGTTTTTT,CSVEGGGAGEKLFF
.,TRBV14,TRBJ2-7,TRBD1,TGTGCCAGCAGCCCGACAGGGCGGGAGCAGTACTTC,CASSPTGREQYF
few,TRBV18,TRBJ2-1,TRBD1,TGTGCCAGCTCACCACCGGGACAGGCCTACAATGAGCAGTTCTTC,CASSPPGQAYNEQFF
.,TRBV28,TRBJ2-2,.,TGTGCCAGCAGAGAACTAGCGAACACCGGGGAGCTGTTTTTT,CASRELANTGELFF
.,TRBV28,TRBJ1-6,.,TGTGCCAGCAGTTTTGGGGGAAAGAATTCACCCCTCCACTTT,CASSFGGKNSPLHF
.,TRBV5-6,TRBJ1-2,TRBD1,TGTGCCAGCAGCTTGGGCAGGGGGAACTATGGCTACACCTTC,CASSLGRGNYGYTF
.,TRBV5-1,TRBJ2-3,.,TGCGCCAGCAGCTTGAACCCCGGGAGCACAGATACGCAGTATTTT,CASSLNPGSTDTQYF
.,TRBV9,TRBJ1-4,.,TGTGCCAGCAGCCCACAGGGTGCAACTAATGAAAAACTGTTTTTT,CASSPQGATNEKLFF
.,TRBV6-1,TRBJ1-5,TRBD1,TGTGCCAGCAGCGAAGAGGGACAGTCCGTCCCCCAGCATTTT,CASSEEGQSVPQHF
.,TRBV10-3,TRBJ1-5,TRBD1,TGTGCCATCAGCCCCGAGGGGGCCGGCAATCAGCCCCAGCATTTT,CAISPEGAGNQPQHF
once,TRBV7-9,TRBJ2-1,.,TGTGCCAGTCCGAGCGGAGAATCCTACAATGAGCAGTTCTTC,CASPSGESYNEQFF
once,TRBV11-2,TRBJ2-7,.,TGTGCCAGCAGCCCCTATCTGAGCGAGCAGTACTTC,CASSPYLSEQYF
.,TRBV28,TRBJ1-6,.,TGTGCCAGCAGTTTAGGGCTACGGTTCCACTTT,CASSLGLRFHF